This entry features one T cell receptor (beta chain) sequence. A much larger clone sits a single nucleotide away, making a read error possible. This record belongs to a study of prognosis after radiotherapy for stage I lung cancer. Two-round multiplex PCR on genomic DNA was the method by which TCR beta CDR3 was amplified. First-round PCR used primers specific to each TRBV and TRBJ gene. TCRdb reprocessed the multiplex PCR reads via MiXCR and lists one record per CDR3 protein. The sample includes some 27,000 distinct CDR3 sequences, 30% to 40% of them seen just once. The CDR3 has 16 residues. The V gene's germline CDR1 is LNHDA and CDR2 SQIVND (reference sequence).

Sequences were derived from PBMCs, sampled before or after stereotactic body radiation therapy (not recorded which). This rearrangement joins TRBV19 to TRBJ1-1, with no clear D. This clonotype was obtained from a donor aged 50 or older with non-small cell lung cancer. DNA of the CDR3: TGTGCCAGTAGTATAACAACAGAAATCATGAACAATGAAGCTTTCTTT. Translated, it gives CASSITTEIMNNEAFF.